Below are 18 T cell receptor beta chains sequenced from a single sample in a study of shared clonotypes between healthy human individuals. Using immunoSEQ multiplex PCR, the repertoire was profiled, and TCRdb retains in-frame clones only, with some absent. The sample yields about 510,000 clones, 90% to 96% seen once. The specimen was naive CD4+ T cells sorted from blood. As to subset: CD45RA+ positively selected. The receptors were gathered from a woman aged 25 to 39 in good health.

A single count supports this clone. The V gene is TRBV11-2, the J gene TRBJ1-4; the match to TRBD1 covers 10 bases. This CDR3 is 15 amino acids long. The germline gives CDR1 SGHAT, CDR2 FQNNGV. The ends lost 3 bases at V and 7 bases at J; junction bases unmatched: 5. The DNA of the CDR3 is TGTGCCAGCAGCTTGCCGGGACAGGGGAGTGAAAAACTGTTTTTT. It encodes CASSLPGQGSEKLFF.

The chain is built from TRBV2 and TRBJ2-7, with 12 nucleotides matching TRBD2. The CDR3 totals 14 residues. V shed 6 bases, J shed 4 bases, and the junction held 4 bases outside the gene matches. In germline, CDR1 is SNHLY, CDR2 FYNNEI. DNA for the CDR3: TGTGCCAGCAGACCCGGGACTAGCGGGTACGAGCAGTACTTC. Its protein is CASRPGTSGYEQYF. Full variable domain (outside the CDR3, taken from reference TRBV2 and TRBJ2-7): EPEVTQTPSHQVTQMGQEVILRCVPISNHLYFYWYRQILGQKVEFLVSFYNNEISEKSEIFDDQFSVERPDGSNFTLKIRSTKLEDSAMYFCASRPGTSGYEQYFGPGTRLTVT.

This chain links TRBV28 with TRBJ1-6; unclear D gene. CDR1 and CDR2 (germline): MDHEN, SYDVKM. This CDR3 spans 14 amino acids. Trimming pared 2 bases from V and 4 bases from J, leaving 6 bases between. CDR3 residues: CASSLIEYNSPLHF. Written as DNA, the CDR3 is TGTGCCAGCAGTTTAATCGAGTATAATTCACCCCTCCACTTT.

This clone came up a few times. The chain carries TRBV14 and TRBJ1-4; D call uncertain. The ends were cut back, 4 bases at V and 6 bases at J, with 9 bases in the middle. Germline loops: CDR1 SGHDN, CDR2 FVKESK. The CDR3 has 13 residues. CDR3 nucleotides: TGTGCCAGCAGCCTACGCGTGGATGAAAAACTGTTTTTT. Its protein is CASSLRVDEKLFF.

This clone was detected only once. The rearrangement links TRBV19 to TRBJ2-4, with 11 bases identical to TRBD2. Germline V gene sequence: CDR1 LNHDA, CDR2 SQIVND (reference sequence). J was trimmed by 9 bases and V by 4 bases; bases with no gene match: 11. The CDR3 consists of 16 residues. This CDR3 is CASSKAWGLAEGIQYF. CDR3 bases: TGTGCCAGTAGTAAGGCGTGGGGACTAGCGGAAGGCATTCAGTACTTC.

The chain joins TRBV19 to TRBJ1-1; weak D call: TRBD1 (5 bases). CDR1 is LNHDA and CDR2 is SQIVND in the germline V gene (reference sequence). The CDR3 length is 15 residues. V lost 3 bases and J 2 bases, leaving 13 bases between the germline ends. Here the CDR3 reads CASSIDRTPNTEAFF. The CDR3 coding sequence is TGTGCCAGTAGTATCGACCGGACACCAAACACTGAAGCTTTCTTT.

The chain has TRBV28 and TRBJ1-5, with D perhaps matching TRBD1 (5 bases). The V gene lost 8 bases and the J gene lost 9 bases, with 20 bases spanning the gap. The CDR3 consists of 14 residues. Germline V gene lookup returns CDR1 MDHEN and CDR2 SYDVKM. The CDR3 bases are TGTGCCAGCTCCCCCGCACAGGTGAGAGTGCCCCAGCATTTT. It yields the protein CASSPAQVRVPQHF.

The chain employs TRBV6-1 and TRBJ1-5; the D is unclear. The CDR3 totals 14 residues. Germline V CDR1 and CDR2: MNHNS, SASEGT. Trimming took 3 bases from V and 6 from J, leaving 12 bases between them. CDR3 coding DNA: TGTGCCAGCAGTGATTCCTCAGTGCTTCAGCCCCAGCATTTT. Protein: CASSDSSVLQPQHF.

The CDR3 sequence: CASSITPGTNYEQYF. DNA for the CDR3: TGTGCCAGTAGTATTACCCCCGGGACTAACTACGAGCAGTACTTC. The chain uses TRBV19 and TRBJ2-7, with 7 bases lining up with TRBD2. Germline V gene sequence: CDR1 LNHDA, CDR2 SQIVND (reference sequence). The CDR3 is 15 amino acids. Trimming cost V 3 bases and J 3 bases; bases outside gene matches: 8. Combining the CDR3 with reference TRBV19 and TRBJ2-7 gives the whole variable domain DGGITQSPKYLFRKEGQNVTLSCEQNLNHDAMYWYRQDPGQGLRLIYYSQIVNDFQKGDIAEGYSVSREKKESFPLTVTSAQKNPTAFYLCASSITPGTNYEQYFGPGTRLTVT.

V and J are TRBV30 and TRBJ2-7, with D hard to call. Germline CDR1 reads GTSNPN; CDR2 reads SVGIG (reference sequence). V was pared by 2 bases and J by 0 bases, with 14 bases between. The CDR3 runs 15 residues. CDR3 amino acids: CAWSPRLTSSYEQYF. The CDR3 region has the DNA TGTGCCTGGAGTCCCCGACTTACGAGCTCCTACGAGCAGTACTTC.

CDR3 loop: CASSSGQGETQYF. The CDR3 coding sequence is TGTGCCAGCAGCTCAGGACAAGGGGAGACCCAGTACTTC. V gene TRBV6-5 combines with J gene TRBJ2-5, with D possibly TRBD1 on 5 matching bases. The CDR3 loop spans 13 amino acids. V was shortened by 6 bases and J by 5 bases, with 13 bases between the two germline ends. Germline V gene lookup returns CDR1 MNHEY and CDR2 SVGAGI.

The chain has TRBV6-8 and TRBJ2-7; D possibly corresponds to TRBD2 (6 bases). There are 13 residues in the CDR3. The germline gives CDR1 MNHGY, CDR2 SAAAGT. The V gene lost 7 bases and the J gene lost 3 bases, with 13 bases spanning the gap. The CDR3 here is CASIHSGVYEQYF. The CDR3 bases are TGTGCCAGCATCCATAGCGGAGTCTACGAGCAGTACTTC.

V is TRBV15 and J is TRBJ2-5; D call uncertain. Germline CDR1 reads LNHNV; CDR2 reads YYDKDF (reference sequence). The CDR3 runs 12 residues. Trimming took off 3 bases at V and 1 base at J, with 3 bases between the two ends. DNA of the CDR3: TGTGCCACCAGCAGGCGCCAAGAGACCCAGTACTTC. Encoded protein: CATSRRQETQYF.

This CDR3 is CASSKGLGRGTQYF. CDR3 DNA: TGTGCCAGCAGCAAAGGACTCGGGAGGGGCACGCAGTATTTT. The chain employs TRBV7-8 and TRBJ2-3, with 8 bases aligning to TRBD2. Germline-derived CDR1 and CDR2 are SGHVS and FQNEAQ. This CDR3 has 14 residues. With 5 bases clipped from V and 9 bases from J, the junction kept 10 bases outside the gene matches.

The chain combines TRBV5-4 with TRBJ2-7, with 11 positions matching TRBD2. Germline CDR1 and CDR2: SGHNT and YYREEE (reference sequence). The V segment lost 2 bases and the J segment 2 bases; nucleotides outside the gene matches: 6. The CDR3 consists of 16 residues. CDR3 amino acids: CASSLPGTSGTYEQYF. CDR3 nucleotide sequence: TGTGCCAGCAGCTTACCCGGGACTAGCGGAACCTACGAGCAGTACTTC.

The V gene is TRBV19, the J gene TRBJ2-6; 7 nucleotides line up with TRBD1. The CDR3 spans 18 residues. The germline V gene has CDR1 LNHDA and CDR2 SQIVND (reference sequence). Germline trimming cut 6 bases from V and 0 bases from J; bases unmatched to any gene: 11. The CDR3 DNA reads as TGTGCCAGTAGCACAAGGACAGGCACCCACTCTGGGGCCAACGTCCTGACTTTC. Translation gives CASSTRTGTHSGANVLTF.

In its sample, this clone was seen a few times. This sequence joins TRBV5-1 and TRBJ1-2; D remains ambiguous. CDR3 length equals 11 residues. CDR1 is SGHRS, CDR2 YFSETQ, per germline. V was trimmed by 4 bases and J by 4 bases, leaving 5 bases between them. The CDR3 protein is CASSESYGYTF. CDR3 in DNA: TGCGCCAGCAGCGAGAGCTATGGCTACACCTTC.

The rearrangement joins TRBV5-4 to TRBJ2-5; TRBD1 matches at 10 bases. Judging by the DNA end, TRBJ2-7 fits better; the J call may be wrong. Germline V gene lookup returns CDR1 SGHNT and CDR2 YYREEE (reference sequence). This CDR3 spans 14 amino acids. This CDR3 reads CASSPQDRGYEQYF. The CDR3, as DNA: TGTGCCAGCAGCCCGCAGGACAGGGGGTACGAGCAGTACTTC.